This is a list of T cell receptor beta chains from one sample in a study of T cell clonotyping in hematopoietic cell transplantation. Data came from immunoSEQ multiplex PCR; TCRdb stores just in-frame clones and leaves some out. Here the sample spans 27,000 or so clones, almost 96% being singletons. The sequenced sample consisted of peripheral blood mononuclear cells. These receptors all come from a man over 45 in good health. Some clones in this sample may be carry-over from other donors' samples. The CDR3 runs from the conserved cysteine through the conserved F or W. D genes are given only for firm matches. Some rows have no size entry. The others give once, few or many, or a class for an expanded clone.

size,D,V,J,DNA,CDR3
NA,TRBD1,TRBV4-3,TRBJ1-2,TGCGCCAGCAGCCAAGATCTTTTTGGCACCGGGACAGGGAGAGATGGCTACACCTTC,CASSQDLFGTGTGRDGYTF
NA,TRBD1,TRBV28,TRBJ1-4,TGTGCCAGCAGCCGACGACAGGGGCGAGAAAAACTGTTTTTT,CASSRRQGREKLFF
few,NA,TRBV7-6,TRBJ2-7,TGTGCCAGCAGCTTAGATACAGGGAACTACGAGCAGTACTTC,CASSLDTGNYEQYF
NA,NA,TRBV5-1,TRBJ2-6,TGCGCCAGCAGCTTGGAGGCAGGGAGCGGGGCCAACGTCCTGACTTTC,CASSLEAGSGANVLTF
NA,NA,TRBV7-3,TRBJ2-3,TGTGCCAGCAGCACCACACCGTTGGGTACAGATACGCAGTATTTT,CASSTTPLGTDTQYF
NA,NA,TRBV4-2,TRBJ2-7,TGTGCCAGCAGCCAAGAAGGGACTGCTACCTACGAGCAGTACTTC,CASSQEGTATYEQYF
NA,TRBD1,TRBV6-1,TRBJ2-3,TGTGCCAGCAGTGCGGACAGGGTAGTGGGTGCTAGCACAGATACGCAGTATTTT,CASSADRVVGASTDTQYF
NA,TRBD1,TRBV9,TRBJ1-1,TGTGCCAGCAGCGTAGATCCGGGACAGCCAGATTTTGAAGCTTTCTTT,CASSVDPGQPDFEAFF
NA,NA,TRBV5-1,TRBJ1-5,TGCGCCAGCAGCGAAACAGGGACGAGCAATCAGCCCCAGCATTTT,CASSETGTSNQPQHF
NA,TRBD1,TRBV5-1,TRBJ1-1,TGCGCCAGCAGCACGATGACAGGGGAGAACACTGAAGCTTTCTTT,CASSTMTGENTEAFF
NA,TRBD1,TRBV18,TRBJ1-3,TGTGCCAGCTCACCTGGGGGAAAGACAGGGACTGGAAACACCATATATTTT,CASSPGGKTGTGNTIYF
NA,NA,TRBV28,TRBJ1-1,TGTGCCAGCAGTTTGACAGACCGGAGGGGCACTGAAGCTTTCTTT,CASSLTDRRGTEAFF
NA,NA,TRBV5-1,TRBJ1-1,TGCGCCAGCAGCGTGAATACCAACCGGGGTGCTGAAGCTTTCTTT,CASSVNTNRGAEAFF
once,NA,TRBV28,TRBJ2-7,TGTGCCAGCAGTTCCCCTTCTCCGTACGAGCAGTACTTC,CASSSPSPYEQYF
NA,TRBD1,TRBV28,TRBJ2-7,TGTGCCAGCAGTACAGGGGGCGAAGGTTACGAGCAGTACTTC,CASSTGGEGYEQYF
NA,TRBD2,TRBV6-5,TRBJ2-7,TGTGCCAGCAGTTACTTAAGCGGGACGGATATCTACGAGCAGTACTTC,CASSYLSGTDIYEQYF
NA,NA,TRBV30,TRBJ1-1,TGTGCCTGGAGTGTACAGCAGAACACTGAAGCTTTCTTT,CAWSVQQNTEAFF
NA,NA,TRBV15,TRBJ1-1,TGTGCCACCAGCAGAGATCTGGGGCCGCTCGAAGCTTTCTTT,CATSRDLGPLEAFF
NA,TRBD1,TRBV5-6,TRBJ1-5,TGTGCCAGCAGCAGTAGACAGGGACACGCCAGCAATCAGCCCCAGCATTTT,CASSSRQGHASNQPQHF
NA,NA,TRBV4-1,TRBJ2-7,TGCGCCAGCAGCCAAGATTATACTACAGTGCAGTACTTC,CASSQDYTTVQYF
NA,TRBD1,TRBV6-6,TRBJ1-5,TGTGCCAGCAAGTTGACAGGGGGCGATACTCAGCCCCAGCATTTT,CASKLTGGDTQPQHF
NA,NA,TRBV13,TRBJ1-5,TGTGCCAGCAGCTTTAATACAGGGATGTATAGCAATCAGCCCCAGCATTTT,CASSFNTGMYSNQPQHF
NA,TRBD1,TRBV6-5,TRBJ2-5,TGTGCCAGCAATCGGGACAGGCAAGAGACCCAGTACTTC,CASNRDRQETQYF
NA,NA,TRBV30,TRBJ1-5,TGTGCCTGGAGTGTAGGACTGGAGGTAAAAGCCCAGCATTTT,CAWSVGLEVKAQHF
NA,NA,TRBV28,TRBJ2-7,TGTGCCAGCAGCTACCAATCGGACTACGAGCAGTACTTC,CASSYQSDYEQYF
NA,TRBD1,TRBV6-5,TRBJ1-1,TGTGCCAGCAGTTACGGCGCCTACAGGGGTGGCACTGAAGCTTTCTTT,CASSYGAYRGGTEAFF
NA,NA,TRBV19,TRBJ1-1,TGTGCCACCGCCCAGGCCGGGAGGTCCGGGGGCACTGAAGCTTTCTTT,CATAQAGRSGGTEAFF
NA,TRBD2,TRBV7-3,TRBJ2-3,TGTGCCAGCAGCCAAGGACTAGCGCACACAGATACGCAGTATTTT,CASSQGLAHTDTQYF
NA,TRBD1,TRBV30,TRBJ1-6,TGTGCCTGCACGAGCAAGGGGGCTCTCAATTCAGCCCTCCACTTT,CACTSKGALNSALHF
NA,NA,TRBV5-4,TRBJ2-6,TGTGCCAGCAGCTTGGCCGCCTCTGGGGCCAACGTCCTGACTTTC,CASSLAASGANVLTF
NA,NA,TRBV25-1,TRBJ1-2,TGTGCCAGCAAAGCCCTAGGTACGGGCTACACCTTC,CASKALGTGYTF